The source of this TCR beta chain is a study of T cell responses to AZD1222 COVID-19 vaccine. Study information: Combined were second doses at about 4 or about 12 weeks.

Sequenced by immunoSEQ multiplex PCR; TCRdb stores in-frame clones only, minus some. The sample lists some 170,000 clones, around nine tenths occurring once. With 4 bases removed from V and 4 bases from J, the gap between germline ends came to 8 bases. This CDR3 has 13 residues. Germline-derived CDR1 and CDR2 are SGHAT and FQNNGV. Sequenced here: peripheral blood, sampled on day 0 of AZD1222 vaccination. The TCR originated in an adult in good health. The chain employs TRBV11-2 and TRBJ2-1; a possible D gene is TRBD2 (6 bases). As DNA, the CDR3 is TGTGCCAGCAGCTCGGGAGTGTACAATGAGCAGTTCTTC. Translation gives CASSSGVYNEQFF. Using reference TRBV11-2 and TRBJ2-1 for the parts outside the CDR3, the full variable domain is EAGVAQSPRYKIIEKRQSVAFWCNPISGHATLYWYQQILGQGPKLLIQFQNNGVVDDSQLPKDRFSAERLKGVDSTLKIQPAKLEDSAVYLCASSSGVYNEQFFGPGTRLTVL.